This T cell receptor (beta chain) came from a study of identical twins. Study outcomes and limitations: While abundant cord blood beta clonotypes carried fewer insertions, memory repertoires showed no such pattern.

About this clonotype itself: The antigen is not known. One end of the junction fails to match germline, which may point to a read error.

In TCRdb, the 5' RACE reads were re-called with MiXCR into one record per CDR3 protein. The data hold about 240,000 distinct CDR3 sequences, with under 12% observed a single time. Per germline, CDR1 MGHDK and CDR2 SYGVNS. This CDR3 is 15 amino acids long. This clonotype was sampled from a man aged 50 to 60 in good health. The material sequenced was memory T cells sorted from blood. This chain connects TRBV25-1 to TRBJ1-6; D perhaps matches TRBD1 (5 bases). The CDR3 loop reads CASSEYQGVNSPLLF. The CDR3 DNA is TGTGCCAGCAGTGAATATCAAGGGGTAAATTCACCCCTCCTCTTT.